Included here is one T cell receptor beta chain sequence, with context. Its antigen is still unknown. These data belong to a study of T-cell memory formation after mild COVID-19. For the study at large: TCR clusters mostly belonged to single donors.

TCRdb itself ran the 5' RACE reads through MiXCR, one entry per CDR3 protein. This sample has some 190,000 distinct CDR3 sequences; 18% occur once, and the top ten carry roughly 2.3%. The V and J ends lost 7 bases and 6 bases, in that order; junction bases with no gene match: 3. Per germline, CDR1 SNHLY and CDR2 FYNNEI. There are 13 residues in the CDR3. Findings and limits, study-wide: Contracting CD4+ clones sat mainly in CM and EM; CD8+ in EMRA.

The sequence derives from an adult woman who had mild COVID-19 (a few samples of this study predate the infection). Cell type and time point are not known. The chain couples TRBV2 to TRBJ2-1; 10 bases agree with TRBD1. Sequencing used PBMCs or a T cell subset sorted from them (not recorded which). The CDR3 nucleotides are TGTGCCAGCAAGGACAGGGGGGTCAATGAGCAGTTCTTC. Translated, it gives CASKDRGVNEQFF.